The entry below gives a single T cell receptor beta chain sequence along with its context. This clonotype has more than one count but fewer than ten. The specificity of this receptor is unknown. The sample holds no much larger clone one base away, and base qualities are not on file. The library relied on multiplex PCR. The sequencer listed for this sample is Illumina HiSeq 4000. iRepertoire HTBI primers and Arm-PCR amplification of CDR3 regions were used to construct TCR beta libraries. Before sequencing, the PCR products went through gel purification. In the original analysis: Across samples, 60 to 70 TRBV and 13 to 15 TRBJ segments were identified and used for gene usage analysis of CDR3 amino acid clonotypes. Filtered high-quality paired reads were merged into contigs using COPE and FqMerger. Contigs were aligned with BLAST to IMGT TRBV, TRBD and TRBJ reference genes, and CDR3 was defined per IMGT. Any clonotype with a frequency above 0.1% was counted as a highly expanded clone. Shannon entropy served as the measure of repertoire diversity, while the Gini coefficient captured V-J evenness. Clonotypes shared by more than one individual were considered public. TCRdb trimmed public reads at Q25 via fastp, called clones via MiXCR and kept in-frame beta chains. Each entry merges the rows of one CDR3 protein and shows their most common DNA and genes. The V and J calls come from TCRdb's annotation, not from the publication. The table for this sample lists 560,000 or so distinct CDR3 sequences; about 15% of them were counted only once. The ten largest clones take up 12% of the sample.

These data are taken from a study of regulatory T cells in long-lasting Graves disease (dated by TCRdb to the early 2020s). The study in broad terms: Antithyroid drugs had been taken for less than 3 months by newly diagnosed Graves' disease patients. Patients with persistent Graves' disease were compared with patients with newly diagnosed Graves' disease using TCR sequencing and RNA sequencing of peripheral blood. The study was registered as a clinical trial and conducted in China. A total of about 33 samples underwent TCR sequencing: 13 from persistent and roughly 20 from newly diagnosed Graves' disease patients. What the research found in general, with its limitations: As a limitation, the authors acknowledged that the small sample size may reduce accuracy. Preferential use of TRBV28, TRBJ1-2 and TRBJ2-5 was observed in persistent disease, whereas TRBV20-1 and TRBJ2-1 were favored in newly diagnosed disease. The study examined only peripheral blood because the primary lesion, thyroid tissue, could not be accessed. Sequencing and analysis were limited to the TCR beta chain. Compared with newly diagnosed patients, patients with persistent Graves' disease had lower TCR Shannon entropy and fewer highly expanded clones, which suggests clonal expansion. More public clonotypes were shared among persistent patients (about 2,800) than among newly diagnosed patients (roughly 1,000).

From the cysteine through the phenylalanine, the CDR3 covers 14 amino acids. CDR3 DNA only is kept here, 42 bases in frame from base 1. The germline V end is reduced by 1 base and the J end by 6 bases; junction bases left unmatched: 3. As encoded in the germline V gene (reference sequence), CDR1 is LNHDA while CDR2 is SQIVND. Interpreted using the paper, the time point label stands for: newly diagnosed GD, antithyroid drugs for less than 3 months. For both TCR sequencing and RNA sequencing, RNA was extracted from PBMCs using TRIzol. The diagnosis of Graves' disease was made according to American Thyroid Association guidelines. Patients for the study were recruited at an endocrinology department in Xi'an, China. Each patient gave about 10 milliliters of peripheral blood, collected in an EDTA anticoagulant tube. PBMCs were isolated by Ficoll Paque Plus density gradient separation without further T cell sorting. An Agilent 2100 Bioanalyzer and agarose gel were used to check RNA quality, while a NanoDrop 2000 measured RNA concentration.

These data were likewise used in another study, on T cells in Graves' hyperthyroidism and ophthalmopathy. That second report states: Stable Graves' hyperthyroidism was defined as the absence of progression to ophthalmopathy over 18 months of follow-up. Hyperthyroidism patients were aged 18 to 65 years and newly diagnosed, with disease duration of less than 2 months. Exclusion was applied to patients with uncontrolled infections, other autoimmune diseases, pregnancy or lactation. Diagnoses relied on clinical symptoms, serum thyroxine and TRAb, thyroid ultrasound and orbital computed tomography. A first-round RT-PCR of the TCR CDR3 used the HTBI primer set with the Qiagen OneStep RT-PCR kit. Most expanded thyroid clonotypes (frequency above 0.001) were also found in blood, which suggests that blood repertoires may mirror thyroid immune responses. A model built on a 13 V-J signature distinguished ophthalmopathy from stable hyperthyroidism, reaching about 89% sensitivity and approximately 81% specificity in cross-validation and 80%/75% in testing. During validation, the model predicted progression to ophthalmopathy a median of around 6 months ahead of onset, with around 70% sensitivity and around 72% specificity. TCR V-J signatures able to tell the groups apart were searched for in a discovery cohort of 90 to 100 patients, of whom under 45 had Graves' ophthalmopathy and around 57 had stable Graves' hyperthyroidism. Whether ophthalmopathy could be predicted prospectively was tested in an independent validation cohort made up of approximately 19 hyperthyroidism patients plus 17 patients who later progressed to ophthalmopathy. The roughly 94 discovery patients were randomly divided into training and test sets at a 7:3 ratio. In addition, the study compared T-cell repertoires in thyroid tissue and in blood from six Graves' hyperthyroidism patients. Following sampling, methimazole starting at 30 mg daily was given to hyperthyroidism patients, and high-dose intravenous methylprednisolone was given to ophthalmopathy patients. A second multiplex PCR round built the libraries, followed by size selection and purification. Sequencing of the libraries was done on an Illumina HiSeq2000 using paired-end 100 bp reads. SOAPnuke was used to process the raw data, throwing out any read that contained adapters or uncalled bases, had a mean Phred below 15, or lacked an exact constant-primer or identifier match. High-quality paired reads were merged using COPE v1.2.5, and each unique nucleotide sequence was defined as a clonotype. MiTCR v1.1 was used to align the clonotypes against IMGT TRBV, TRBD and TRBJ reference segments. The analysis included only V-J combinations with a frequency above 0.0001, which together covered more than 99% of the repertoires. The TCS score was defined as F50 (clonal expansion) divided by E x V (chaos), with BLOSUM62-based TCRdist calculated between CDR3 peptides within each V-J. Welch's t-statistics and random forest reduced fewer than 600 V-J features to 10 to 15, which were used in a naive Bayes classifier (R e1071). Sample size was not statistically predetermined, and investigators were not blinded to group allocation. TCR Vbeta CDR3 sequencing of some 140 peripheral blood samples (fewer than 45 ophthalmopathy, roughly 74 hyperthyroidism and roughly 17 progressor patients) is reported in the paper.

This sample comprised peripheral blood mononuclear cells (PBMCs), obtained at new diagnosis, from a patient treated with antithyroid drugs. This TCR derives from a man younger than 35 with Graves disease. Donor details come from another sample of the same person, matched by shared clones. The rearrangement combines TRBV19 with TRBJ2-1, and 7 junction bases match TRBD1. The sequenced DNA: TGTGCCAGTAGTATAGCCGCAGGGGGCAATGAGCAGTTCTTC. This codes for CASSIAAGGNEQFF.